This paragraph covers one TCR beta chain sequence. In each case, RNA was isolated and then reverse transcribed into cDNA as the sequencing template. Using immunoSEQ multiplex PCR, the repertoire was profiled, and TCRdb retains in-frame clones only, with some absent. The data show some 200,000 clones, with 45% to 65% seen just once and less than 3.5% held by the top ten. This entry comes from a study of CD8+ T cells in alopecia areata. Treatment reported: oral pan-JAK inhibitor, 5-10 mg twice daily. Germline assignment: CDR1 LNHNV and CDR2 YYDKDF (reference sequence). J lost 0 bases, V lost 2 bases, and 18 bases had no gene match. CDR3 length: 20 residues.

The TCR originated in a human donor with alopecia areata. Sequencing was performed on CD4+ T cells sorted from blood, taken at week 4, from a patient treated with tofacitinib. The chain employs TRBV15 and TRBJ1-1; 7 nucleotides line up with TRBD1. CDR3 loop: CATSRFQGGRGGTMNTEAFF. The CDR3 DNA is TGTGCCACCAGCAGATTCCAAGGGGGCCGGGGGGGCACCATGAACACTGAAGCTTTCTTT.